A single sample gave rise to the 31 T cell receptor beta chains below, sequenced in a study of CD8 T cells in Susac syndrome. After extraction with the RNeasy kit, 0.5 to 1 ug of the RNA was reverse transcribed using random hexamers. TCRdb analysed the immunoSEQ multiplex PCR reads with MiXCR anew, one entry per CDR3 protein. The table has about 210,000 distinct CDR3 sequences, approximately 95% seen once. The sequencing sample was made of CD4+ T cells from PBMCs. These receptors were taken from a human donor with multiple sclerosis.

The DNA of the CDR3 is TGTGCCTCGGACGTCGGGACTGAAGCTTTCTTT. It yields the protein CASDVGTEAFF. The V and J genes are TRBV30 and TRBJ1-1; D is uncertain. CDR1 and CDR2 (germline): GTSNPN, SVGIG (reference sequence). The CDR3 sequence is 11 residues long. V was shortened by 7 bases and J by 5 bases, with 11 bases between the two germline ends.

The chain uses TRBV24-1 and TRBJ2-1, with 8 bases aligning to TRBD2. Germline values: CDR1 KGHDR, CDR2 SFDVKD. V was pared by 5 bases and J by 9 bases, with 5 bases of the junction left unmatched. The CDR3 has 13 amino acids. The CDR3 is CATSAGGEAEQFF. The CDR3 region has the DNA TGTGCCACCAGTGCGGGGGGGGAGGCTGAGCAGTTCTTC.

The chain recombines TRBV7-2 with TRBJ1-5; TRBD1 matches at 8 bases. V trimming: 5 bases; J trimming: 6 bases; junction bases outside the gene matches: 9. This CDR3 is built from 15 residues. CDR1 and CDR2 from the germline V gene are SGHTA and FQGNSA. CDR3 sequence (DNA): TGTGCCAGCAGCACAGCCGGGACAGGCTCTCAGCCCCAGCATTTT. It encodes CASSTAGTGSQPQHF.

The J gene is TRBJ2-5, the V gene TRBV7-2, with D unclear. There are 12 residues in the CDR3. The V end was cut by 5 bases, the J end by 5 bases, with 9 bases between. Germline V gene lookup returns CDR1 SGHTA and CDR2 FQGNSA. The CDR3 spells CASSRVGETQYF. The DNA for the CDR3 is TGTGCCAGCAGCCGAGTAGGGGAGACCCAGTACTTC.

CDR3 DNA: TGCAGCGTTGAAGGCCTACAGAACAACTATGGCTACACCTTC. It codes for CSVEGLQNNYGYTF. This chain uses TRBV29-1 with TRBJ1-2; D call uncertain. V lost 1 base and J lost 2, with 11 bases in between. CDR1 is SQVTM and CDR2 is ANQGSEA in the germline V gene. This CDR3 is 14 amino acids long.

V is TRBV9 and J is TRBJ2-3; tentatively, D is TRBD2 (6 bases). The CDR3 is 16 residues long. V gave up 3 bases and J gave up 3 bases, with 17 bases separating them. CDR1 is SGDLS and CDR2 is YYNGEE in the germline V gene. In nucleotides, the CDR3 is TGTGCCAGCAGCGATCCCGGGGGTGAACTGACAGATACGCAGTATTTT. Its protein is CASSDPGGELTDTQYF.

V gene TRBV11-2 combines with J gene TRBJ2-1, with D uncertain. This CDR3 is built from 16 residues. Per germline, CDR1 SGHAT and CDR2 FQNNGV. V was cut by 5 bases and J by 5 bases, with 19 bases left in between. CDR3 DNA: TGTGCCAGCAGCAGGTTCCGCTCGGTAAGGGACAATGAGCAGTTCTTC. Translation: CASSRFRSVRDNEQFF.

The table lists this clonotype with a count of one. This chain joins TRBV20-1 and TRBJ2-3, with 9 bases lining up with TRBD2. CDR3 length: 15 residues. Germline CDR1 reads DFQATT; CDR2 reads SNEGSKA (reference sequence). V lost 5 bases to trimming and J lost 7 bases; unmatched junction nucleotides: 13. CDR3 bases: TGCAGTGCTTCTCATAGCGGGGGAGGCATGAATACGCAGTATTTT. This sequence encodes CSASHSGGGMNTQYF.

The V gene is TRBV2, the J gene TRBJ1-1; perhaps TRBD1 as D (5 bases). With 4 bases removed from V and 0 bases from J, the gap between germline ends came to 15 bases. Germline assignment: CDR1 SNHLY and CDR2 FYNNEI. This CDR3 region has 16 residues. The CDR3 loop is CASSGSFRQLNTEAFF. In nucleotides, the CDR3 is TGTGCCAGCAGTGGGTCTTTTCGACAGTTGAACACTGAAGCTTTCTTT.

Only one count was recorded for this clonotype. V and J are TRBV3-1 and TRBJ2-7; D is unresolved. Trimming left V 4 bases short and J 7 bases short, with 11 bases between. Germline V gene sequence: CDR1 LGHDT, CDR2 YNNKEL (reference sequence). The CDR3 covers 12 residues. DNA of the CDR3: TGTGCCAGCAGCCTTTTCGACGATGAGCAGTACTTC. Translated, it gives CASSLFDDEQYF.

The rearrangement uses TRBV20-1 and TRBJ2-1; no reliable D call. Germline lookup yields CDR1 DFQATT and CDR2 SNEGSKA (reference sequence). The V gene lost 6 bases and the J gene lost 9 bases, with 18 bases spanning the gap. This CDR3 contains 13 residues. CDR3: CSAIPGGMGEQFF. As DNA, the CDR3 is TGCAGTGCCATACCAGGCGGTATGGGTGAGCAGTTCTTC.

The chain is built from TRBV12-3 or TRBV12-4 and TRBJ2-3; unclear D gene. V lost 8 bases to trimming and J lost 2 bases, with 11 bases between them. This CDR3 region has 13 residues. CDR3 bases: TGTGCCAGCGTCTCGAGGTCCACAGATACGCAGTATTTT. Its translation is CASVSRSTDTQYF.

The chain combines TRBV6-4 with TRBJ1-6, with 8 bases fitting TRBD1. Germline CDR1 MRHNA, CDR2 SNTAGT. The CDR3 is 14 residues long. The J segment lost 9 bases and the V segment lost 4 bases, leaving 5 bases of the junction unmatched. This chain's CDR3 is CASSVAGGGSPLHF. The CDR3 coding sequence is TGTGCCAGCAGTGTCGCAGGGGGCGGTTCACCCCTCCACTTT.

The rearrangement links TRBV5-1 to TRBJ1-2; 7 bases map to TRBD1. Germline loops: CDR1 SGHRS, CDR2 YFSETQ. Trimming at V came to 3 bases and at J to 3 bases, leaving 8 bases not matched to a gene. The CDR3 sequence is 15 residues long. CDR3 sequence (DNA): TGCGCCAGCAGCTACCGGGACAGCCGTGACTATGGCTACACCTTC. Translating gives CASSYRDSRDYGYTF.

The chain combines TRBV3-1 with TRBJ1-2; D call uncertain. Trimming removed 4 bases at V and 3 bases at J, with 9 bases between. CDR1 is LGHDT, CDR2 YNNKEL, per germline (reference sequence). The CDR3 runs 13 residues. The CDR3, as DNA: TGTGCCAGCAGCCTCTCATGGGACTATGGCTACACCTTC. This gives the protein CASSLSWDYGYTF.

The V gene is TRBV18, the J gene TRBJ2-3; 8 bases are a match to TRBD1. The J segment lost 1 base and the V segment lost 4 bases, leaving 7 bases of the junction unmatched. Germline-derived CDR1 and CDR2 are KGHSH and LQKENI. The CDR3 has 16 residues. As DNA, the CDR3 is TGTGCCAGCTCACACTCAGACAGGGGACGCACAGATACGCAGTATTTT. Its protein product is CASSHSDRGRTDTQYF.

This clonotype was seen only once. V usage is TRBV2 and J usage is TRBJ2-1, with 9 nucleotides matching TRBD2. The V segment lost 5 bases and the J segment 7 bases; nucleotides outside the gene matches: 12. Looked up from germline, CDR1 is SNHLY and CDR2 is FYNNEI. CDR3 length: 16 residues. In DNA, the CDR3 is TGTGCCAGCAGTCTATTAGCGGGGGCCACTCGGAATGAGCAGTTCTTC. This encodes CASSLLAGATRNEQFF.

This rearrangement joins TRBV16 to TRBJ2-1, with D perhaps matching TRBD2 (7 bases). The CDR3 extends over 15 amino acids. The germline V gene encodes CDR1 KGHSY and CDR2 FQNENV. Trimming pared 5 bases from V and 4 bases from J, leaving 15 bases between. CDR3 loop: CASSSLAGAYNEQFF. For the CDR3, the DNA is TGTGCCAGCAGCTCCCTGGCGGGGGCGTACAATGAGCAGTTCTTC.

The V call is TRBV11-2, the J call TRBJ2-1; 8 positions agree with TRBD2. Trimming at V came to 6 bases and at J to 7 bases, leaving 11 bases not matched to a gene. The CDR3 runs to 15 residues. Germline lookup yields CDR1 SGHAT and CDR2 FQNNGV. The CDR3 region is CASRSPGTSLNEQFF. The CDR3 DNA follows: TGTGCCAGCAGATCCCCCGGGACTAGTTTGAATGAGCAGTTCTTC.

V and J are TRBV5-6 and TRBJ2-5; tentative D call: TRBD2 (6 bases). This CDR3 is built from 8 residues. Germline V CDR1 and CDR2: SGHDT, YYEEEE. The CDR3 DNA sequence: TGTTCCGGGGGGACCCAGTACTTC. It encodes CSGGTQYF.

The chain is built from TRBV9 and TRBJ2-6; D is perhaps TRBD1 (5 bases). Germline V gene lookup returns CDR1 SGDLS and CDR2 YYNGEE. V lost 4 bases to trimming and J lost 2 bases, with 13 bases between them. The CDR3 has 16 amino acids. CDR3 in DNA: TGTGCCAGCAGCCCTGCCCTGGGGCCTGGGGCCAACGTCCTGACTTTC. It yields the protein CASSPALGPGANVLTF.

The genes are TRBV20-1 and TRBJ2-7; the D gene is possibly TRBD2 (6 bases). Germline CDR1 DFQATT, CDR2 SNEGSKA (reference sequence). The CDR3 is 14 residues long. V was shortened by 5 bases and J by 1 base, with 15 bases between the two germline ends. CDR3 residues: CSAVSGGASYEQYV. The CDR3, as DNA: TGCAGTGCTGTTTCTGGCGGGGCATCCTACGAGCAGTACGTC.

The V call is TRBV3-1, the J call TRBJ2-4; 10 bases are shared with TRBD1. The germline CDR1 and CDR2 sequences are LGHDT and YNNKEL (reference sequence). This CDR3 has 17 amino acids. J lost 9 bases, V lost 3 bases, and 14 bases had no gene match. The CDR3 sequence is CASSQGSGTGVIGIQYF. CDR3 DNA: TGTGCCAGCAGCCAGGGTTCTGGGACAGGGGTTATAGGCATTCAGTACTTC.

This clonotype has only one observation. CDR3 nucleotide sequence: TGTGCCAGCAGCTTAACCCGGCGTGGCGTGCTGTTTTTT. Amino acid sequence: CASSLTRRGVLFF. This rearrangement joins TRBV7-2 to TRBJ2-2, with D hard to call. The CDR3 sequence is 13 residues long. Trimming stripped 2 bases from V and 13 bases from J, with 14 bases between. Germline V gives CDR1 SGHTA, CDR2 FQGNSA.

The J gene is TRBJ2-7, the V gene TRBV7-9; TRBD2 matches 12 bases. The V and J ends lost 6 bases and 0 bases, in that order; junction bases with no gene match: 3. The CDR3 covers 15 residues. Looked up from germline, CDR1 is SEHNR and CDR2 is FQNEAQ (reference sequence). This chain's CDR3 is CASSWTSGASYEQYF. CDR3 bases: TGTGCCAGCAGTTGGACTAGCGGGGCCTCCTACGAGCAGTACTTC.

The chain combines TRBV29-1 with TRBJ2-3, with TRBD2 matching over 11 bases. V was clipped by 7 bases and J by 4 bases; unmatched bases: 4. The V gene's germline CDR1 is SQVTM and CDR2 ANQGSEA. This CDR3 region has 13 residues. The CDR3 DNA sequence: TGCAGCGCCCATAGCGGGGGGGCAGATACGCAGTATTTT. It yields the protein CSAHSGGADTQYF.

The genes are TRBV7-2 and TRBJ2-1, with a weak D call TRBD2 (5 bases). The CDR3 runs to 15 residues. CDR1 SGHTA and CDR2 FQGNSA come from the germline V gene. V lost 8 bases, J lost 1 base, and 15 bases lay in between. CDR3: CASWPGSGSYNEQFF. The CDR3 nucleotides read TGTGCCAGCTGGCCCGGGTCGGGATCCTACAATGAGCAGTTCTTC.

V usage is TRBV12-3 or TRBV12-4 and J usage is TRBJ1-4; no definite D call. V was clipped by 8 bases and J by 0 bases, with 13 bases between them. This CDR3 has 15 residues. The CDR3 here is CASSGGTATNEKLFF. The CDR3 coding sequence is TGTGCCAGCTCGGGCGGTACTGCAACTAATGAAAAACTGTTTTTT.

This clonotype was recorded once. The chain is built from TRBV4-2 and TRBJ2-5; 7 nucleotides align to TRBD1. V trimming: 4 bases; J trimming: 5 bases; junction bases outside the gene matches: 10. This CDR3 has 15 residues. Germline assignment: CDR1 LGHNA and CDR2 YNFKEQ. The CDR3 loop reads CASSRAYGTEETQYF. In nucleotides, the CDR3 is TGTGCCAGCAGCCGGGCTTACGGGACAGAGGAGACCCAGTACTTC.

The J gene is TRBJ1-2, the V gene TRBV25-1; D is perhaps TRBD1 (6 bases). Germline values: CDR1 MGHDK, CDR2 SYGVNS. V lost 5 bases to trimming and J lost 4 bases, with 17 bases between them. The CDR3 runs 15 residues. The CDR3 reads CASSPYSGAGYGYTF. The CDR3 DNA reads TGTGCCAGCAGTCCATATTCAGGGGCCGGCTATGGCTACACCTTC.

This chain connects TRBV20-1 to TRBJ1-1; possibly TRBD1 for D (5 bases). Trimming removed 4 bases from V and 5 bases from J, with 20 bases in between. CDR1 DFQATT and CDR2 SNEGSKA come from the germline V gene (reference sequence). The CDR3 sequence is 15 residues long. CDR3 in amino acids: CSAIPGAPRSTEAFF. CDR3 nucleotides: TGCAGTGCTATCCCCGGGGCCCCTCGGAGTACTGAAGCTTTCTTT.